Each of the 11 T cell receptor beta chains below was sequenced from the same sample in a study of shared clonotypes between healthy human individuals. CD8 cells regarded as naive lacked CD45RO, were positively chosen for CCR7, and omitted terminally differentiated effector memory CD45RA+ cells. Method: immunoSEQ multiplex PCR; TCRdb's copy keeps in-frame clones and lacks some. The sample shows hundreds of thousands of clones, roughly 95% of them seen only once. The sequenced sample consisted of naive CD8+ T cells sorted from blood. The receptors come from a woman aged 25 to 39 in good health.

The chain joins TRBV28 to TRBJ2-7; perhaps TRBD1 as D (6 bases). In germline, CDR1 is MDHEN, CDR2 SYDVKM. V was trimmed by 4 bases and J by 6 bases, leaving 16 bases between them. CDR3 length: 14 amino acids. CDR3: CASSWGLGRGEQYF. CDR3 bases: TGTGCCAGCAGTTGGGGGCTGGGCCGCGGCGAGCAGTACTTC.

The rearrangement uses TRBV2 and TRBJ2-7; 7 bases are a match to TRBD2. Trimming removed 5 bases from V and 3 bases from J; junction bases left unmatched: 10. CDR3 size: 15 residues. Germline CDR1 and CDR2: SNHLY and FYNNEI. The CDR3 DNA is TGTGCCAGCAGTACTTCCGGGACTAAACGCTACGAGCAGTACTTC. Its translation is CASSTSGTKRYEQYF.

The chain uses TRBV7-9 and TRBJ2-5; TRBD2 aligns across 7 bases. CDR1 is SEHNR, CDR2 FQNEAQ, per germline (reference sequence). V lost 5 bases, J lost 10 bases, and 16 bases stayed unmatched. The CDR3 has 15 amino acids. CDR3 in amino acids: CASSVRTGRGVDQYF. The CDR3 nucleotides are TGTGCCAGCAGCGTTAGGACGGGGAGGGGAGTGGACCAGTACTTC.

In this sample, this clone turned up once. The V and J genes are TRBV4-2 and TRBJ1-1, with a possible D match to TRBD1 (5 bases). Germline lookup yields CDR1 LGHNA and CDR2 YNFKEQ. CDR3 length: 15 residues. V lost 0 bases and J lost 0, with 8 bases in between. The CDR3 region is CASSQDQGLNTEAFF. The CDR3 DNA reads as TGTGCCAGCAGCCAAGATCAGGGACTGAACACTGAAGCTTTCTTT.

The V and J genes are TRBV7-6 and TRBJ1-2, with a weak D call TRBD1 (5 bases). The V gene lost 5 bases and the J gene lost 6 bases, with 19 bases spanning the gap. Per germline, CDR1 SGHVS and CDR2 FNYEAQ. This CDR3 region has 15 residues. CDR3 sequence reads: CASSPTGKGWDGYTF. The CDR3 DNA reads TGTGCCAGCAGCCCTACAGGAAAGGGCTGGGATGGCTACACCTTC.

The V gene is TRBV27, the J gene TRBJ2-2; no clear D. V was clipped by 9 bases and J by 0 bases, with 11 bases between them. The germline gives CDR1 MNHEY, CDR2 SMNVEV (reference sequence). This CDR3 has 14 amino acids. The CDR3 bases are TGTGCCAGGGGCGAACGGACGAACACCGGGGAGCTGTTTTTT. This gives the protein CARGERTNTGELFF.

This chain uses TRBV14 with TRBJ2-3; D not certain. From germline, CDR1 is SGHDN and CDR2 FVKESK. Trimming pared 1 base from V and 6 bases from J, leaving 14 bases between. CDR3 length equals 15 residues. Here the CDR3 reads CASSQVFSGRDTQYF. Here the CDR3 DNA reads TGTGCCAGCAGCCAAGTTTTTTCCGGCCGGGATACGCAGTATTTT.

This chain uses TRBV28 with TRBJ2-4, with 7 bases identical to TRBD1. The CDR3 loop spans 16 amino acids. CDR1 and CDR2 (germline): MDHEN, SYDVKM. V was clipped by 9 bases and J by 1 base; unmatched bases: 12. CDR3 in DNA: TGTGCCAGTGGGAACAGGGGTTGGGGGGCCAAAAACATTCAGTACTTC. Residues: CASGNRGWGAKNIQYF.

The chain employs TRBV29-1 and TRBJ2-1; TRBD1 aligns across 7 bases. The V gene end was trimmed by 7 bases and the J gene end by 4 bases; junction bases not matched to a gene: 4. Germline CDR1 is SQVTM and CDR2 is ANQGSEA. The CDR3 has 12 amino acids. The CDR3 DNA sequence: TGCAGCGGTTTGACAGGGTACAATGAGCAGTTCTTC. Encoded protein: CSGLTGYNEQFF.

The V gene is TRBV28, the J gene TRBJ1-1; D remains unclear. Per germline, CDR1 MDHEN and CDR2 SYDVKM. The CDR3 is 13 residues long. Trimming stripped 4 bases from V and 1 base from J, with 7 bases between. CDR3 in amino acids: CASSYNKNTEAFF. The CDR3 region has the DNA TGTGCCAGCAGTTACAACAAGAACACTGAAGCTTTCTTT.

J is TRBJ1-2 and V is TRBV4-1; 11 bases map to TRBD1. Germline assignment: CDR1 MGHRA and CDR2 YSYEKL. The CDR3 has 15 amino acids. With V trimmed by 3 bases and J by 8 bases, 8 bases remained unmatched. CDR3 amino acids: CASSQDPRTGGGYTF. Here the CDR3 DNA reads TGCGCCAGCAGCCAGGATCCCAGGACAGGGGGCGGCTACACCTTC.